This entry is about one T cell receptor beta chain. Germline CDR1 reads SGDLS; CDR2 reads YYNGEE. The CDR3 sequence is 18 residues long. V was clipped by 0 bases and J by 0 bases, with 13 bases between them. Authors' analysis steps: Reference gene primers were amplified, and this amplification served to estimate nucleated cell counts. Clones were sequenced by immunoSEQ multiplex PCR, and TCRdb holds only the in-frame ones, with some missing. V and J calls and clone size are as listed in that table; D and trimming were resolved from the DNA. In the table there are 30,000 to 35,000 clones, over 75% of which are singletons. This sample was included in a study of blood T cell repertoires in COVID-19. Study-wide context: PBMCs, B-cell-depleted T cells, or T cells provided the cDNA or gDNA that made up the material.

Sequenced: peripheral blood. The source is a man in his sixties with active COVID-19. The chain couples TRBV9 to TRBJ2-6; tentative D call: TRBD1 (5 bases). CDR3 coding DNA: TGTGCCAGCAGCGTAGTCTCAGGGCCAAACTCTGGGGCCAACGTCCTGACTTTC. Its translation: CASSVVSGPNSGANVLTF.